Given below is one TCR beta chain in context. Its cognate antigen has yet to be identified. No base quality information exists; no much larger clone differs at one position. The data belong to a study of cytomegalovirus exposure and HLA in healthy donors (dated by TCRdb to 2016 to 2017). Regarding the complete study: In an earlier analysis of several hundred of the donors, 250 to 350 Gb of sequence data and 117 million unique TCR beta sequences from 150 million to 200 million T cells were reported. About 280 gigabases of sequencing data and approximately 92 million unique TCR sequences made up an early release that covered fewer than 650 HLA-typed donors. Genome-wide SNP genotypes for about 65% of the 666 donors were used in a later genetic analysis, which treated that subset as a discovery cohort. In addition to the first cohort of 666 subjects, a separate validation cohort of around 110 different subjects was used. Several DR-DQ haplotypes were treated as single units for association and clustering because of strong linkage in the cohort. All discovery cohort repertoires had been generated using a single sequencing platform. To predict cytomegalovirus infection status, the study brought together high-throughput TCR immunosequencing, statistical association of individual TCRs with disease status, and machine learning. To decide whether each TCR beta V gene segment behaved as functional or pseudogenic, an earlier analysis of some 540 of the donors relied on high-throughput TCR beta sequencing. A later analysis re-analyzed previously published TCR beta repertoires from 600 to 850 donors and added high-resolution HLA genotyping to study TCR occurrence patterns. Both class I and class II loci were covered by HLA typing, at four-digit resolution. Of the roughly 400 genotyped donors, approximately 80% fell in the genetic ancestry cluster associated with self-reported Caucasian donors. Across under 500 genotyped donors of the cohort, an average of approximately 240,000 unique TCR beta nucleotide sequences per donor were sequenced, and 15% to 20% of those sequences were non-productive. Typing coverage differed by locus: A, B, C, DRB1 and DQB1 were typed in roughly 629-640 donors, DQA1 in 500 to 550, DPA1 in 606, and DPB1 in approximately 450. The study was designed to test whether signatures of past pathogen exposure could be identified by cataloging public T cell receptors. Using immunosequencing, the study profiled T cell repertoires from around 680 subjects and related those repertoires to cytomegalovirus serostatus. The later analysis used no new phenotypic data to find candidate immune exposures, relying instead on TCR beta sequences and their occurrence across donors. Donor age, sex, ethnicity and CMV serostatus were compiled together with the repertoire data.

Paper-wide results and their limitations: Compared with the 666-donor mean, donors in an Asian-associated ancestry cluster had fewer N-insertions in productive TCRs, according to a later genetic analysis. In vitro tests confirmed that three of the cytomegalovirus-associated TCR beta chains recognize cytomegalovirus antigens. Correlated functional status among segregating V segments might be attributable to linkage disequilibrium, but an unknown experimental factor could not be ruled out. Cytomegalovirus status was reported to be diagnosed by the classifier with high specificity and sensitivity in both the original and validation cohorts. Most CMV-associated TCR beta chains appeared to be HLA-restricted in a later analysis, and the HLA associations seemed to be driven largely by CMV exposure. An earlier analysis of some 590 of the donors showed that most TCR beta V segments appeared in productive rearrangements either about 87% or about 30% of the time, which broadly matched IMGT annotations. Strong co-occurrence of HLA alleles, especially DR and DQ, made assigning TCR associations to individual alleles difficult. In a later analysis, the rate of TCR association differed among HLA loci, with DRB1 alleles having the most associated TCRs and HLA-C alleles having the fewest. In a later analysis, several top co-occurrence clusters were reported to appear linked to parvovirus B19, influenza, CMV and Epstein-Barr virus. According to the authors, the approach could potentially be generalized to other disease states and immunological phenotypes. The earlier analysis of 587 of the donors excluded approximately 15 rarely observed V segments, including chromosome 9 orphons, because counts were too low. Only TCR beta chains were sequenced in this cohort, and the absence of alpha or paired-chain data limited detectable features. A cluster of highly shared sequence variants was judged likely to represent a technical artifact of the sequencing pipeline. Most TCR sequences were observed very rarely across donors, whereas some public TCRs were present in many individuals. For the cohort, immune exposure information was limited to CMV serostatus. Compared with equally common non-associated chains, HLA-associated TCR beta chains in a later analysis were more clonally expanded and had lower generation probabilities. An association between a missense DCLRE1C variant and V-gene and J-gene trimming of TCR beta chains was found in a later genetic analysis and replicated in an independent cohort. Specific HLA alleles were associated with 16,951 TCR beta sequences at a false discovery rate of 0.05 in a later analysis. The presence/absence analyses assumed that sequencing depth was roughly uniform across donors, and that assumption may not be true. In the study, roughly 160 TCR beta chains were listed as associated with cytomegalovirus. Because some donors lacked HLA typing at each locus, the association tests relied only on the typed subset. A further reported finding was that TCR beta sequences accurately predicted the HLA-A and HLA-B alleles for most subjects in the first cohort.

The cohort comprised several hundred healthy bone marrow donors. At the time of sampling, every cohort member was nominally healthy, though immune exposures that went unrecorded were likely present. The donor tested CMV seropositive and was one of the 289 seropositive cohort members. Every donor gave a peripheral blood sample, and the peripheral blood mononuclear cells from that sample were used for TCR beta sequencing. Genomic DNA was extracted from the blood cell samples with the Qiagen DNeasy Blood Extraction Kit. The library was obtained by the immunoSEQ multiplex PCR assay. The multiplex PCR relied on a mix of 60 forward primers for TCR Vbeta segments and 13 reverse primers for TCR Jbeta segments. A multiplex PCR assay on genomic DNA amplified the CDR3 region of rearranged TCR beta genes. The amplified TCR beta libraries were sequenced on the Illumina HiSeq System as 87-base-pair reads. As for the original processing: A later analysis counted about 80 million unique TCR beta chains across the 666 repertoires, and around 9.9 million of these chains were shared by at least two donors. Raw reads were error-corrected and collapsed into unique sequences by a nearest-neighbor algorithm in which closely related sequences were merged to remove PCR and sequencing errors. V, D and J gene segments were assigned by aligning CDR3 sequences to IMGT reference sequences. For a sequence to be retained, a match of at least six nucleotides to both a V gene segment and a J gene segment was required. Rearrangements were classified as productive when the CDR3 lacked stop codons and remained in frame with V and J, and all other rearrangements were classified as non-productive. Following IMGT convention, CDR3 was defined as the stretch from the second conserved V-encoded cysteine to the conserved J-encoded phenylalanine. In an earlier analysis of approximately 590 of the donors, sequences lacking an unambiguous match to a single V gene segment were excluded. In an earlier analysis of 450 to 750 of the donors, a V segment was called functional when productive rearrangements were above 56.7%, and segregating when the standard deviation between donors exceeded 5%. A statistical classification framework was built to diagnose cytomegalovirus status from the catalog of TCR beta chain sequences. In a later analysis, TCR nucleotide sequences were compared against IMGT/GENE-DB human TR gene sequences so that V and J genes could be assigned. A later analysis assigned CDR3 sequences and most-parsimonious VDJ recombination scenarios with the TCRdist pipeline. In a later analysis, each TCR beta chain was defined by its CDR3 amino acid sequence together with its V-gene family, and reads lacking a unique V-gene family were excluded. In a later analysis, 450 to 600 highly shared, low-generation-probability nucleotide sequences were removed to address suspected cross-contamination and a sequencing artifact. For each public chain, a later analysis derived a clonal expansion index from normalized ranks of inferred template counts within each repertoire. In a later analysis, generation probabilities were computed with a VDJ recombination model fitted to out-of-frame rearrangements, and the resulting probabilities were checked against IGoR. A later analysis scored TCR-TCR, TCR-HLA and TCR-CMV co-occurrence with hypergeometric tests, applying a repertoire-size bias correction to TCR pairs. In a later analysis, false discovery rates were estimated by permuting HLA or CMV assignments 20 times. In a later analysis, co-occurring TCRs were grouped using DBSCAN, and TCRdist sequence similarity was added for clustering within HLA-allele-positive subsets. Repertoires with fewer than 30,000 or more than 120,000 public chains were left out of co-occurrence clustering, as were a handful of repertoires with anomalous nucleotide sharing. TCRdb took over this immuneACCESS table, retaining in-frame rearrangements with V and J assigned. Such tables are incomplete; in checked studies, under half of the missing clones stem from an unresolved V gene, and the remainder is unexplained. V and J calls and clone size are given by that table; D and trimming were obtained from the DNA. The sample yields around 95,000 clones; approximately 81% were counted once. The ten largest clones take up over 4% of the sample.

Sequences were obtained from PBMCs. This clonotype was obtained from a middle-aged woman in good health and CMV-seropositive.

The CDR3 region has the sequence CASSLFNSGNTIYF. The nucleotide sequence is TGTGCCAGCAGTTTGTTTAACTCTGGAAACACCATATATTTT. This chain is built from TRBV28 and TRBJ1-3, with the identity of the D gene unclear. From the cysteine through the phenylalanine, the CDR3 covers 14 amino acids. The DNA shown is the 42-base CDR3, in frame from base 1. The germline V gene sets CDR1 to MDHEN and CDR2 to SYDVKM. V sheds 3 bases and J sheds 0 bases, leaving 6 bases between their ends.